Listed below are T cell receptor beta chains from one sample, sequenced in a study of OX40 agonist ivuxolimab in advanced cancers. Profiling relied on immunoSEQ multiplex PCR, and the TCRdb table lists in-frame clones only, not all of them. There are 130,000 or so clones in the sample; 90% occur only once, and approximately 1% lies in the top ten. The sample consisted of CD4+ or CD8+ T cells sorted from blood, taken in a trial of the OX40 agonist ivuxolimab. These receptors all stem from an adult with an advanced solid tumor such as melanoma, head and neck, liver or kidney cancer. Each CDR3 is given with its conserved first and last residue. A D gene is named only where the DNA matches it firmly. A clone size is listed for some rows: how often the clone was seen (once, few, many), or a class if it is expanded.

j_call v_call d_call cdr3_length clone_size cdr3_nt cdr3_aa
TRBJ2-7 TRBV27 TRBD2 14 - TGTGCCAGCAGGCCAGCGGGAGGGCCGTACGAGCAGTACTTC CASRPAGGPYEQYF
TRBJ1-1 TRBV7-9 - 15 - TGTGCCAGCAGCTTAGGTCAGGGAGGGATCACTGAAGCTTTCTTT CASSLGQGGITEAFF
TRBJ2-5 TRBV4-2 - 14 - TGTGCCAGCAGCCAAGAGAAGCTCCGGGAGACCCAGTACTTC CASSQEKLRETQYF
TRBJ2-7 TRBV10-1 - 15 - TGCGCCAGCAGTGAGTCAACAGCGTCAGGCTACGAGCAGTACTTC CASSESTASGYEQYF
TRBJ1-1 TRBV19 - 14 - TGTGCCAGTAGTATTTCGCAGGGCGACACTGAAGCTTTCTTT CASSISQGDTEAFF
TRBJ2-7 TRBV5-1 - 15 - TGCGCCAGCAATAAAGAGTACCCTGACCTTTACGAGCAGTACTTC CASNKEYPDLYEQYF
TRBJ1-2 TRBV5-8 - 15 - TGTGCCAGCGACGGCCGCCGGGGCCTCTTGGGAGGCTACACCTTC CASDGRRGLLGGYTF
TRBJ1-5 TRBV5-1 TRBD1 15 - TGCGCCAGCAGCTTGGCAGGGGGAGCGGGGCAGCCCCAGCATTTT CASSLAGGAGQPQHF
TRBJ2-5 TRBV10-3 TRBD1 17 - TGTGCCATCAGCGCTACGGGGACAGGGGGTAGCCAAGAGACCCAGTACTTC CAISATGTGGSQETQYF
TRBJ1-2 TRBV20-1 TRBD1 11 few TGCAGTGGGGGACAGAACGATGGCTACACCTTC CSGGQNDGYTF
TRBJ1-4 TRBV28 - 16 - TGTGCCAGCAGTTTATGGGGGCCAGCAACTAATGAAAAACTGTTTTTT CASSLWGPATNEKLFF
TRBJ1-2 TRBV4-3 TRBD1 14 - TGCGCCAGCAGCCCCAGGGGGCGGGACTATGGCTACACCTTC CASSPRGRDYGYTF
TRBJ2-5 TRBV7-9 - 15 - TGTGCCAGCAGCTTAGGGCGGCAGGCTGAAGAGACCCAGTACTTC CASSLGRQAEETQYF
TRBJ2-2 TRBV4-3 - 15 - TGCGCCAGCAGCCAAGGAAGACTGGGACGGGGGGAGCTGTTTTTT CASSQGRLGRGELFF
TRBJ2-7 TRBV7-8 TRBD1 14 few TGTGCCAGCAGGGGGGACAGGGCTTCCTACGAGCAGTACTTC CASRGDRASYEQYF
TRBJ2-1 TRBV6-5 - 15 - TGTGCCAGCAGTTTAGCGCCACCCTCCTACAATGAGCAGTTCTTC CASSLAPPSYNEQFF
TRBJ2-7 TRBV21-1 - 13 once TGTGCCAGCAGCAAAGATCACGACTACGAGCAGTACTTC CASSKDHDYEQYF
TRBJ2-3 TRBV19 - 13 - TGTGCCAGTAGTATACAGCGAGCGGATACGCAGTATTTT CASSIQRADTQYF
TRBJ1-1 TRBV7-3 - 15 once TGTGCCAGCAGCCTAGGTAGGACGGTGAACACTGAAGCTTTCTTT CASSLGRTVNTEAFF
TRBJ1-2 TRBV2 - 14 - TGTGCCAGCAACACCGACAGGACGAACTATGGCTACACCTTC CASNTDRTNYGYTF
TRBJ2-7 TRBV6-6 - 14 few TGTGCCAGCAGAAGGGGGACGGAAGCCTACGAGCAGTACTTC CASRRGTEAYEQYF
TRBJ1-2 TRBV6-1 - 14 once TGTGCCAGCAGTGTGCTGGGGCAGGGTGGAGGCTACACCTTC CASSVLGQGGGYTF
TRBJ2-3 TRBV30 - 14 - TGTGCCCGACAAGGGCCCCCGGTCTCAGATACGCAGTATTTT CARQGPPVSDTQYF
TRBJ1-5 TRBV28 - 15 - TGTGCCAGCATCACAGAGGCTTATAGCAATCAGCCCCAGCATTTT CASITEAYSNQPQHF
TRBJ1-2 TRBV6-4 - 15 - TGTGCCAGCAGTCCCAGAGCAGGGGCCAACTATGGCTACACCTTC CASSPRAGANYGYTF
TRBJ1-5 TRBV6-1 - 15 - TGTGCCAGCAGTGAAGGTCAAGCCAGCAATCAGCCCCAGCATTTT CASSEGQASNQPQHF
TRBJ2-5 TRBV7-3 TRBD2 15 - TGTGCCAGCAGCTTAGGACTAGCGGGTCAAGAGACCCAGTACTTC CASSLGLAGQETQYF
TRBJ2-7 TRBV5-1 - 9 - TGCGCCAGCAGGTACGAGCAGTACTTC CASRYEQYF
TRBJ2-1 TRBV7-9 TRBD2 13 - TGTGCCAGCAGCGTACATAGCGGGAATGAGCAGTTCTTC CASSVHSGNEQFF
TRBJ2-1 TRBV10-3 - 16 - TGTGCCATCAGTGAGTCAGGAGGGGGGTCCTACAATGAGCAGTTCTTC CAISESGGGSYNEQFF
TRBJ2-2 TRBV10-3 TRBD2 15 - TGTGCCATCAGCCGTAGCGGGAGCATGCCCGGGGAGCTGTTTTTT CAISRSGSMPGELFF
TRBJ1-3 TRBV18 - 16 - TGTGCCAGTTTGCCGGCTAGTCAGCCAGGTGGAGACACCATATATTTT CASLPASQPGGDTIYF
TRBJ2-3 TRBV5-1 TRBD2 16 - TGCGCCAGCAGCTCGATTATTAGCGGGCCCACAGATACGCAGTATTTT CASSSIISGPTDTQYF
TRBJ1-2 TRBV4-1 - 15 - TGCGCCAGCAGCCAAGAATCAGGGTTGGGCTATGGCTACACCTTC CASSQESGLGYGYTF
TRBJ1-3 TRBV7-6 - 15 - TGTGCCAGCAGCGCAAACCCCGTCTCTGGAAACACCATATATTTT CASSANPVSGNTIYF
TRBJ2-2 TRBV7-9 TRBD2 17 - TGTGCCAGCAGCCCCCAGCTAGCGGCCACGAACACCGGGGAGCTGTTTTTT CASSPQLAATNTGELFF
TRBJ1-1 TRBV2 - 17 few TGTGCCAGCAGTGAAGCGCGAAACAATCGGCGGAACACTGAAGCTTTCTTT CASSEARNNRRNTEAFF
TRBJ1-2 TRBV19 - 15 - TGTGCCAGTAGTATACAAGACAGGACAGCTTATGGCTACACCTTC CASSIQDRTAYGYTF
TRBJ2-3 TRBV7-3 TRBD1 15 - TGTGCCAGCAGCCCAGGGACAGGGAACACAGATACGCAGTATTTT CASSPGTGNTDTQYF
TRBJ1-4 TRBV5-6 - 18 few TGTGCCAGCAGCTGGGCAGGGGCCTTGTCCGGGCCTAATGAAAAACTGTTTTTT CASSWAGALSGPNEKLFF
TRBJ2-1 TRBV5-1 TRBD2 15 - TGCGCCAGCAGTTTTCTAGCGGGAGTCGGCAATGAGCAGTTCTTC CASSFLAGVGNEQFF